What follows describes a single TCR beta chain. As yet, its antigen is unknown. The data belong to a study of cytomegalovirus exposure and HLA in healthy donors. Findings of the study overall: Presence/absence analyses took donor sequencing depth as roughly uniform.

Germline CDR1 SEHNR, CDR2 FQNEAQ (reference sequence). The CDR3 extends over 15 amino acids. With 5 bases clipped from V and 5 bases from J, the junction kept 11 bases outside the gene matches. Vbeta (60) and Jbeta (13) primers were used in the PCR. Sequencing used immunoSEQ multiplex PCR; TCRdb keeps in-frame clones, though not all of them. The profile shows a few hundred thousand clones, 80% of them singletons. Though nominally healthy at sampling, donors likely had unrecorded immune exposures. The sample comprised PBMCs. This sequence was found in a girl aged 2-9 years in good health and CMV-seronegative. The V gene is TRBV7-9, the J gene TRBJ1-2; TRBD1 aligns across 7 bases. The CDR3 region is CASSPDRATSYGYTF. The CDR3 DNA is TGTGCCAGCAGCCCAGACAGGGCAACCTCGTATGGCTACACCTTC.